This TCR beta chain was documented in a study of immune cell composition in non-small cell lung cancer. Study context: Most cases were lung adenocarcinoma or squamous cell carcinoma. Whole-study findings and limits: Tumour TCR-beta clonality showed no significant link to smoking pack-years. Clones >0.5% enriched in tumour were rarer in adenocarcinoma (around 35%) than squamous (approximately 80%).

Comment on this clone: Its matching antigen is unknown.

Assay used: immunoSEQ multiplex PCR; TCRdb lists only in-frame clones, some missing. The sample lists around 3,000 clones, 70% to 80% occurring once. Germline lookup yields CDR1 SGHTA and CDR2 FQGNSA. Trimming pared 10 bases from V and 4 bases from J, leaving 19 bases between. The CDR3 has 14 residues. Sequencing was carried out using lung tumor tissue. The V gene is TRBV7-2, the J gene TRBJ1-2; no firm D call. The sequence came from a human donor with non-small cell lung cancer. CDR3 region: CAILTTGILYGYTF. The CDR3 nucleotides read TGTGCCATCCTTACAACCGGGATACTCTATGGCTACACCTTC.